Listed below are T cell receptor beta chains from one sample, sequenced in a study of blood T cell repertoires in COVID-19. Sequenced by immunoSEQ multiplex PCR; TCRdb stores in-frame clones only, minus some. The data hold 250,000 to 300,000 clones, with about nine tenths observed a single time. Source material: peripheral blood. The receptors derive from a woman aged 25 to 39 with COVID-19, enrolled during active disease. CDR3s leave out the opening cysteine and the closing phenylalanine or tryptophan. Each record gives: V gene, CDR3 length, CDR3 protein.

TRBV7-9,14,ASSLTGGTNTGELF
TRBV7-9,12,ASTGTANPYEQY
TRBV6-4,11,ASSEPGRQPQH
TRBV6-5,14,ASSYGGGSVIYGYT
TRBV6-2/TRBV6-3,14,ASSFPLGSSGNTIY
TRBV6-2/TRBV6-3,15,ASSYSPESSYNSPLH
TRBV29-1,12,SVGGTDTNEKLF
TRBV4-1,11,ASSQDTLVTIY
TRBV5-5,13,ASSLGWTGGEKLF
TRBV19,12,ACAHRGLRNTIY
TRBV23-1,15,ASSQSGGSATNEKLF
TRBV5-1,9,ASSSLEEQY
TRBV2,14,ASSEGPGKANEKLF
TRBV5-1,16,ASSSLLGTGLGTGELF
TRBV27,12,ASSPWTGEETQY
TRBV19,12,ASSRMQGYEKLF
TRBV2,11,ASRGGPNSPLH
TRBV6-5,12,ASRRGGPRYEQF
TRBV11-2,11,ASSLDRVGELF
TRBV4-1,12,ASSQDRFLYGYT
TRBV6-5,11,ASERGGGTEAF
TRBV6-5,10,ATRGGDTEAF
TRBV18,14,ASSPPKTGINYGYT
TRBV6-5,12,ASYNRGQDYGYT
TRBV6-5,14,ASSYSWGLRGEKLF
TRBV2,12,ASRKGQGVAEAF
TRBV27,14,ASSSQVEALPYEQY
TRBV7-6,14,ASSAGTARANYGYT
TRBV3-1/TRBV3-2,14,ASSQRGGANTDTQY
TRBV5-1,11,ASRESSGNTIY
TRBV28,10,AAYGGDQPQH
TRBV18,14,ASSPKGQGGDQPQH
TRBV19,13,ASSTTSTPPGELF
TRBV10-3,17,AIGVLTGTSGVFYYEQY
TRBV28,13,ASSFGVGVSQPQH
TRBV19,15,ASNSPRQAAYGYGYT
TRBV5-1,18,ASSLAGTGPHKGSGNTIY
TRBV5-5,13,ASSSPGQGSREQY
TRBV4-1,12,ASSQPGTGGTQY
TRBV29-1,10,SAVGVGEKLF
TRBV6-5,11,ASSSGGVRPQH
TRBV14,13,ASSQVVTPNSPLH
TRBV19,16,ASTPRSDRGLKEQPQH
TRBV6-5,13,ASSYSPNKNTEAF
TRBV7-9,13,ASSLAGAQGETQY
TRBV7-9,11,ASSSGNTGELF